The 9 T cell receptor beta chains in this list originate from one sample, sequenced in a study of T cell responses to AZD1222 COVID-19 vaccine. The protocol was immunoSEQ multiplex PCR, while the TCRdb copy is restricted to in-frame clones and leaves out a portion. The sample lists over 90,000 clones, around 92% seen once, with 45% in the top ten. The source material was peripheral blood, sampled on day 0 of AZD1222 vaccination. These receptors originate from an adult in good health.

The CDR3 is CASSLDLDSPLHF. The CDR3 bases are TGCGCCAGCAGCTTGGATCTCGATTCACCCCTCCACTTT. The chain links TRBV5-1 to TRBJ1-6; D gene ambiguous. The CDR3 consists of 13 residues. The V gene lost 0 bases and the J gene lost 8 bases, with 6 bases spanning the gap. The germline V gene has CDR1 SGHRS and CDR2 YFSETQ.

The J gene is TRBJ2-7, the V gene TRBV27; 9 bases match TRBD1. CDR1 is MNHEY and CDR2 is SMNVEV in the germline V gene (reference sequence). V shed 3 bases and J 3 bases; nucleotides not matched to a gene: 3. The CDR3 is 14 amino acids. CDR3 nucleotide sequence: TGTGCCAGCAGTTTCTGGGACAGGGTCTACGAGCAGTACTTC. Translation gives CASSFWDRVYEQYF.

The CDR3 sequence is CASSLLKGAGYTF. The CDR3 DNA follows: TGTGCCAGCAGTCTCCTCAAGGGGGCCGGCTACACCTTC. This chain connects TRBV6-5 to TRBJ1-2; the match to TRBD1 covers 7 bases. Per germline, CDR1 MNHEY and CDR2 SVGAGI. The CDR3 contains 13 residues. V gave up 5 bases and J gave up 8 bases; unmatched junction bases: 8.

This rearrangement joins TRBV27 to TRBJ2-1, with D uncertain. CDR1 is MNHEY, CDR2 SMNVEV, per germline (reference sequence). The CDR3 is 14 residues long. Trimming took 5 bases from V and 2 from J, leaving 10 bases between them. CDR3: CASSDGPTYNEQFF. CDR3 sequence (DNA): TGTGCCAGCAGTGACGGACCCACCTACAATGAGCAGTTCTTC.

The rearrangement joins TRBV18 to TRBJ2-3; 9 nucleotides align to TRBD2. V dropped 2 bases and J dropped 2; count of bases not matched to a gene: 2. The CDR3 length is 15 residues. CDR1 and CDR2 (germline): KGHSH, LQKENI. The CDR3 nucleotides read TGTGCCAGCTCACCAGCGGGAGGGTCCACAGATACGCAGTATTTT. It is translated as CASSPAGGSTDTQYF.

A word on this clone: Other DNA sequences in this specimen translate into the identical CDR3. The chain couples TRBV2 to TRBJ2-7; the D gene is possibly TRBD2 (5 bases). The CDR3 totals 14 residues. Trimming pared 9 bases from V and 0 bases from J, leaving 15 bases between. Germline loops: CDR1 SNHLY, CDR2 FYNNEI. CDR3 region: CASRRSGLSYEQYF. CDR3 sequence (DNA): TGTGCCAGTAGACGGTCTGGACTCTCCTACGAGCAGTACTTC.

The chain is built from TRBV9 and TRBJ2-3, with 12 bases fitting TRBD2. This CDR3 region has 15 residues. Germline V gene sequence: CDR1 SGDLS, CDR2 YYNGEE. V trimming: 0 bases; J trimming: 5 bases; junction bases outside the gene matches: 1. DNA for the CDR3: TGTGCCAGCAGCGTAGGACTAGCGGGAGTAGATACGCAGTATTTT. Protein product: CASSVGLAGVDTQYF.

The V gene is TRBV13, the J gene TRBJ2-4; a weak D match, TRBD1 (6 bases). Germline loops: CDR1 PRHDT, CDR2 FYEKMQ (reference sequence). CDR3 length: 16 residues. V gave up 2 bases and J gave up 0 bases, with 11 bases separating them. This chain's CDR3 is CASSLSRGIAKNIQYF. The CDR3 nucleotides read TGTGCCAGCAGCTTAAGTAGGGGGATAGCCAAAAACATTCAGTACTTC.

This chain joins TRBV9 and TRBJ2-1; no clear D. The V end was cut by 3 bases, the J end by 8 bases, with 18 bases between. This CDR3 contains 15 residues. Germline V CDR1 and CDR2: SGDLS, YYNGEE. In nucleotides, the CDR3 is TGTGCCAGCAGCGCAACTACCCCTGTAAGAGATGAGCAGTTCTTC. Its translation: CASSATTPVRDEQFF.